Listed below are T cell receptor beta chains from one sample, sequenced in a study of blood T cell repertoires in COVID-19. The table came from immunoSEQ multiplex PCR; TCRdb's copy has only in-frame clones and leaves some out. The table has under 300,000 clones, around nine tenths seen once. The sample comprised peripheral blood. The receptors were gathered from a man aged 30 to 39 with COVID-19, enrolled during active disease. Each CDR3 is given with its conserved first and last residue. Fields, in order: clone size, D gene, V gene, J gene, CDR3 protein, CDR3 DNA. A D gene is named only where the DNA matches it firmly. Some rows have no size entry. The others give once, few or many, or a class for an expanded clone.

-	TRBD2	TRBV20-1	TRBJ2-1	CSASSGGASPTSEQFF	TGCAGTGCTAGTAGCGGGGGAGCTTCTCCTACAAGTGAGCAGTTCTTC
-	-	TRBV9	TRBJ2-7	CASSVDLGPYEQYF	TGTGCCAGCAGCGTAGATCTGGGGCCCTACGAGCAGTACTTC
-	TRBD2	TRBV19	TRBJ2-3	CASSIGAGVADTQYF	TGTGCCAGTAGTATAGGGGCGGGAGTCGCAGATACGCAGTATTTT
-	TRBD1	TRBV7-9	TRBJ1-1	CASRLGDREAFF	TGTGCCAGCAGGCTTGGGGACAGGGAAGCTTTCTTT
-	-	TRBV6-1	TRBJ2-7	CASSVQSGHIAYEQYF	TGTGCCAGCAGTGTACAATCGGGACACATAGCCTACGAGCAGTACTTC
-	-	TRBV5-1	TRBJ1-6	CASSPGVAYNSPLHF	TGCGCCAGCAGCCCGGGGGTGGCCTATAATTCACCCCTCCACTTT
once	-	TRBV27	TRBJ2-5	CASSSLGGEGETQYF	TGTGCCAGCAGCTCTCTAGGGGGGGAGGGAGAGACCCAGTACTTC
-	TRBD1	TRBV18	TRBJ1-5	CASSPPGQGAILPQHF	TGTGCCAGCTCACCACCGGGACAGGGGGCGATTTTGCCCCAGCATTTT
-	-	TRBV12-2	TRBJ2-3	CASRDPAGTRYVTDTQYF	TGTGCAAGTCGCGACCCCGCGGGGACTAGGTACGTGACAGATACGCAGTATTTT
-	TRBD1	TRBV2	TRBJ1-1	CASRGDRGLTEAFF	TGTGCCAGCAGAGGGGACAGGGGGCTCACTGAAGCTTTCTTT
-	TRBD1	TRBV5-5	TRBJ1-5	CASSLEGGYQPQHF	TGTGCCAGCAGCTTGGAAGGGGGCTATCAGCCCCAGCATTTT